One and the same sample provided the 23 T cell receptor beta chains below, sequenced in a study of blood T cell repertoires in COVID-19. TCRdb's copy holds only in-frame clones and misses some; the assay was immunoSEQ multiplex PCR. The data show around 99,000 clones, over 70% seen once. The source material was peripheral blood. These receptors came from a man between 50 and 59 years old who had recovered from COVID-19.

V is TRBV18 and J is TRBJ2-7; the match to TRBD2 covers 7 bases. CDR1 KGHSH and CDR2 LQKENI come from the germline V gene. The CDR3 runs to 14 residues. V gave up 2 bases and J gave up 5 bases; unmatched junction bases: 6. DNA of the CDR3: TGTGCCAGCTCACCATCGGCGGGAGAGAACGAGCAGTACTTC. Translating gives CASSPSAGENEQYF.

The chain has TRBV10-3 and TRBJ2-1, with 9 bases that match TRBD2. The trim removed 11 bases at V and 7 bases at J, leaving 12 bases unmatched. The germline CDR1 and CDR2 sequences are ENHRY and SYGVKD. This CDR3 has 14 residues. In nucleotides, the CDR3 is TGTGCCTCGGGGATAGCGGGAGTGGTTAATGAGCAGTTCTTC. It codes for CASGIAGVVNEQFF.

This clone was detected only a few times. The V and J genes are TRBV23-1 and TRBJ2-5; 8 nucleotides line up with TRBD2. TRBV23-1 is filed as an ORF, its function uncertain. The CDR3 length is 13 residues. The V and J ends lost 0 bases and 9 bases, in that order; junction bases with no gene match: 3. In DNA, the CDR3 is TGCGCCAGCAGTCAATCTGGGCGGGAGGCCCAGTACTTC. Translated, it gives CASSQSGREAQYF.

The chain couples TRBV19 to TRBJ1-2, with a tentative D call TRBD1 (6 bases). V was clipped by 2 bases and J by 8 bases, with 21 bases between them. From germline, CDR1 is LNHDA and CDR2 SQIVND (reference sequence). The CDR3 has 16 residues. The DNA for the CDR3 is TGTGCCAGTAGTATAAGTCGGGGTTGGAACAGGGACGGCTACACCTTC. Translated: CASSISRGWNRDGYTF.

The chain combines TRBV6-5 with TRBJ2-1, with 9 bases identical to TRBD1. The CDR3 has 15 residues. The V gene's germline CDR1 is MNHEY and CDR2 SVGAGI. Trimming at V came to 4 bases and at J to 7 bases, leaving 8 bases not matched to a gene. CDR3 amino acids: CASSFQQGARNEQFF. The CDR3 bases are TGTGCCAGCAGTTTTCAACAGGGGGCGAGGAATGAGCAGTTCTTC.

This clone was observed once. The chain is built from TRBV4-3 and TRBJ2-1; 9 positions agree with TRBD1. J was trimmed by 3 bases and V by 4 bases; bases with no gene match: 10. This CDR3 spans 17 amino acids. Per germline, CDR1 LGHNA and CDR2 YSLEER. This chain's CDR3 is CASSPNQPGQGYNEQFF. The DNA of the CDR3 is TGCGCCAGCAGCCCGAATCAGCCGGGACAGGGCTACAATGAGCAGTTCTTC.

V gene TRBV7-9 combines with J gene TRBJ2-7; TRBD1 aligns across 9 bases. The V and J ends lost 4 bases and 6 bases, in that order; junction bases with no gene match: 4. The CDR3 is made up of 13 amino acids. Germline lookup yields CDR1 SEHNR and CDR2 FQNEAQ (reference sequence). The CDR3 DNA is TGTGCCAGCAGCTGGGGGACAGGGATCGAGCAGTACTTC. Translation gives CASSWGTGIEQYF.

The V and J genes are TRBV5-4 and TRBJ2-7; D gene unclear. Per the germline V gene, CDR1 is SGHNT and CDR2 is YYREEE (reference sequence). V dropped 0 bases and J dropped 6 bases, with 4 bases sitting between them. The CDR3 is 11 amino acids. The CDR3 sequence is CASSLASEQYF. The CDR3 DNA is TGTGCCAGCAGCTTGGCGAGCGAGCAGTACTTC.

The V and J genes are TRBV18 and TRBJ1-4; D possibly corresponds to TRBD1 (5 bases). CDR1 is KGHSH and CDR2 is LQKENI in the germline V gene. The CDR3 runs 13 residues. V lost 4 bases to trimming and J lost 8 bases, with 11 bases between them. The CDR3 DNA follows: TGTGCCAGCTCACGGACACAAGGCGAAAAACTGTTTTTT. Translated: CASSRTQGEKLFF.

This rearrangement joins TRBV19 to TRBJ2-3; 8 nucleotides line up with TRBD2. The trim removed 1 base at V and 1 base at J, leaving 1 base unmatched. The CDR3 loop spans 15 amino acids. Per germline, CDR1 LNHDA and CDR2 SQIVND (reference sequence). For the CDR3, the DNA is TGTGCCAGTAGTATAGCGGGGGGGGGCACAGATACGCAGTATTTT. Protein sequence: CASSIAGGGTDTQYF.

The chain is built from TRBV7-2 and TRBJ2-2; D call uncertain. The CDR3 is 18 residues long. V was cut by 0 bases and J by 0 bases, with 14 bases left in between. Germline V lookup: CDR1 SGHTA, CDR2 FQGNSA. CDR3 amino acids: CASSLALTILANTGELFF. The CDR3 nucleotides read TGTGCCAGCAGCTTAGCGCTAACTATTTTAGCGAACACCGGGGAGCTGTTTTTT.

The CDR3 region is CASSEGHLNQPQHF. The CDR3 bases are TGCGCCAGCAGTGAGGGGCACCTCAATCAGCCCCAGCATTTT. This chain connects TRBV10-1 to TRBJ1-5, with D uncertain. The germline V gene encodes CDR1 WNHNN and CDR2 SYGVQD (reference sequence). CDR3 size: 14 residues. V was pared by 2 bases and J by 3 bases, with 8 bases between.

The chain uses TRBV24-1 and TRBJ2-7, with a tentative D call TRBD2 (6 bases). Germline lookup yields CDR1 KGHDR and CDR2 SFDVKD. The CDR3 loop spans 13 amino acids. V shed 9 bases and J shed 6 bases, with 17 bases lying between them. CDR3 in amino acids: CATGGLDISEQYF. For the CDR3, the DNA is TGTGCCACCGGGGGGTTGGACATTTCCGAGCAGTACTTC.

The chain recombines TRBV12-5 with TRBJ1-5, with 8 bases matching TRBD1. The V segment lost 1 base and the J segment 6 bases; nucleotides outside the gene matches: 8. From germline, CDR1 is LGHNT and CDR2 FRNRAP. The CDR3 totals 16 residues. The CDR3 sequence: CASGLGGQGRSQPQHF. In DNA form, the CDR3 reads TGTGCTAGTGGTTTGGGCGGACAGGGTAGGAGTCAGCCCCAGCATTTT.

This chain connects TRBV5-6 to TRBJ2-6; D unresolved. Per the germline V gene, CDR1 is SGHDT and CDR2 is YYEEEE. CDR3 size: 18 residues. Between the trimmed V and J ends, which lost 4 bases and 1 base, there was a span of 18 bases. CDR3 sequence (DNA): TGTGCCAGCAGCCCTCTCCCGACACTGTATTCTGGGGCCAACGTCCTGACTTTC. Protein product: CASSPLPTLYSGANVLTF. Combining the CDR3 with reference TRBV5-6 and TRBJ2-6 gives the whole variable domain DAGVTQSPTHLIKTRGQQVTLRCSPKSGHDTVSWYQQALGQGPQFIFQYYEEEERQRGNFPDRFSGHQFPNYSSELNVNALLLGDSALYLCASSPLPTLYSGANVLTFGAGSRLTVL.

This sequence joins TRBV27 and TRBJ2-5; 7 nucleotides align to TRBD1. CDR3 length: 14 amino acids. Germline V lookup: CDR1 MNHEY, CDR2 SMNVEV (reference sequence). Trimming removed 6 bases from V and 4 bases from J; junction bases left unmatched: 8. The CDR3 here is CASSRRTGRETQYF. The CDR3 DNA reads as TGTGCCAGCAGCCGGAGGACAGGCCGAGAGACCCAGTACTTC.

The chain has TRBV5-6 and TRBJ2-7; perhaps TRBD1 as D (6 bases). CDR3 length equals 14 residues. Germline V gives CDR1 SGHDT, CDR2 YYEEEE. V was trimmed by 0 bases and J by 3 bases, leaving 10 bases between them. For the CDR3, the DNA is TGTGCCAGCAGCTTGGGGGACACATACTACGAGCAGTACTTC. It encodes CASSLGDTYYEQYF.

The chain carries TRBV7-9 and TRBJ2-2, with 13 bases identical to TRBD2. With V trimmed by 5 bases and J by 7 bases, 10 bases remained unmatched. The CDR3 loop spans 17 amino acids. The germline V gene encodes CDR1 SEHNR and CDR2 FQNEAQ (reference sequence). DNA for the CDR3: TGTGCCAGCAGCCAGACTAGCGGGAGGCCTTGGGGCGGGGAGCTGTTTTTT. This codes for CASSQTSGRPWGGELFF.

The V call is TRBV18, the J call TRBJ2-3; D possibly corresponds to TRBD2 (6 bases). Germline V gives CDR1 KGHSH, CDR2 LQKENI. Trimming removed 0 bases at V and 8 bases at J, with 18 bases between. The CDR3 length is 16 residues. The CDR3 loop is CASSPPETRTIGTQYF. The CDR3, as DNA: TGTGCCAGCTCACCACCCGAGACACGGACTATTGGTACGCAGTATTTT.

The chain employs TRBV6-2 or TRBV6-3 and TRBJ1-2, with a tentative D call TRBD1 (5 bases). There are 12 residues in the CDR3. V shed 7 bases and J shed 5 bases, with 11 bases lying between them. Germline CDR1 reads MNHEY; CDR2 reads SVGEGT. This CDR3 reads CASNPGGYGYTF. The DNA for the CDR3 is TGTGCCAGCAACCCGGGGGGGTATGGCTACACCTTC.

The V call is TRBV5-1, the J call TRBJ2-5, with 9 bases fitting TRBD1. The V gene end was trimmed by 4 bases and the J gene end by 5 bases; junction bases not matched to a gene: 9. From germline, CDR1 is SGHRS and CDR2 YFSETQ. The CDR3 runs 15 residues. The CDR3 bases are TGCGCCAGCAGCAGGGGACAGGGCCCGGGGGAGACCCAGTACTTC. Protein product: CASSRGQGPGETQYF.

The chain couples TRBV30 to TRBJ1-5; weak D call: TRBD1 (5 bases). V was clipped by 5 bases and J by 4 bases, with 15 bases between them. Germline CDR1 is GTSNPN and CDR2 is SVGIG (reference sequence). The length of the CDR3 is 14 residues. For the CDR3, the DNA is TGTGCCTGGGCCCCGACAGCCTTAAATCAGCCCCAGCATTTT. This translates into CAWAPTALNQPQHF.

The V and J genes are TRBV24-1 and TRBJ2-3, with unresolved D. The germline V gene encodes CDR1 KGHDR and CDR2 SFDVKD. The CDR3 consists of 13 residues. The germline V and J ends were trimmed by 4 bases and 1 base, with 5 bases remaining between them. The CDR3 DNA follows: TGTGCCACCAGTGACGAGGGCACAGATACGCAGTATTTT. As protein: CATSDEGTDTQYF.